This TCR beta chain was identified in a study of cytotoxic CD8 clonotypes in ibrutinib-treated CLL. Using immunoSEQ multiplex PCR, the repertoire was profiled, and TCRdb retains in-frame clones only, with some absent. The data show 200,000 or so clones, 79% seen once. A word on this clone: Its antigen is undetermined.

Overall study findings and caveats: Baseline clonality, higher than in age-matched healthy donors, tracked circulating CD8+ T-cell counts.

V shed 2 bases and J shed 6 bases, with 11 bases lying between them. The length of the CDR3 is 14 residues. Germline CDR1 is SGHTA and CDR2 is FQGNSA. The clonotype was recovered from a human donor with chronic lymphocytic leukemia. This chain links TRBV7-2 with TRBJ1-5; no clear D gene. This specimen was PBMCs, taken after 12 months of ibrutinib treatment. The CDR3 sequence is CASSLSPGFQPQHF. DNA for the CDR3: TGTGCCAGCAGCTTAAGCCCGGGCTTTCAGCCCCAGCATTTT. Full variable domain (missing parts from reference TRBV7-2 and TRBJ1-5): GAGVSQSPSNKVTEKGKDVELRCDPISGHTALYWYRQSLGQGLEFLIYFQGNSAPDKSGLPSDRFSAERTGGSVSTLTIQRTQQEDSAVYLCASSLSPGFQPQHFGDGTRLSIL.